This T cell receptor beta chain was obtained from a study of cytomegalovirus exposure and HLA in healthy donors listed by TCRdb under 2017. General notes on the study: According to an earlier analysis of a few hundred of the donors, roughly 180 million T cells yielded 117 million unique TCR beta sequences and about 300 Gb of sequence data. Alongside the repertoire data, information on donor age, sex, ethnicity and CMV serostatus was compiled. All discovery cohort repertoires had been generated using a single sequencing platform. A later genetic analysis used genome-wide SNP genotypes for about 55% of the 666 donors, treating that subset as a discovery cohort. Of the 300 to 500 genotyped donors, roughly 80% were placed in the genetic ancestry cluster associated with self-reported Caucasian donors. To predict cytomegalovirus infection status, the study brought together high-throughput TCR immunosequencing, statistical association of individual TCRs with disease status, and machine learning. Both class I and class II loci were covered by HLA typing, at four-digit resolution. To decide whether each TCR beta V gene segment behaved as functional or pseudogenic, an earlier analysis of fewer than 750 of the donors relied on high-throughput TCR beta sequencing. The aim of the study was to test whether cataloging public T cell receptors could identify signatures of past pathogen exposure. The study used immunosequencing to profile the T cell repertoires of about 670 subjects and linked those repertoires to cytomegalovirus serostatus. The number of donors typed differed by locus, with roughly 620-640 for A, B, C, DRB1 and DQB1, around 500 for DQA1, over 600 for DPA1, and roughly 450 for DPB1. Rather than drawing on any new phenotypic data, the later analysis identified candidate immune exposures from TCR beta sequences and the way those sequences occurred across donors. Among 398 genotyped donors of the cohort, an average of approximately 230,000 unique TCR beta nucleotide sequences were sequenced per donor, roughly 18% of them non-productive. A later analysis re-analyzed previously published TCR beta repertoires from 600 to 850 donors and added high-resolution HLA genotyping to study TCR occurrence patterns. An early release covering some 640 HLA-typed donors comprised about 310 gigabases of sequencing data and tens of millions of unique TCR sequences. Besides the first cohort of approximately 710 subjects, a separate validation cohort made up of 120 different subjects was used. Four to six DR-DQ haplotypes were handled as single units for association and clustering, since linkage in the cohort was strong.

The method was the immunoSEQ multiplex PCR assay. The multiplex PCR relied on a mix of 60 forward primers for TCR Vbeta segments and 13 reverse primers for TCR Jbeta segments. The CDR3 region of rearranged TCR beta genes was amplified from genomic DNA with a multiplex PCR assay. The Illumina HiSeq System was used to sequence the amplified TCR beta libraries as 87-base-pair reads. Per the source publication's procedure: A later analysis counted about 76 million unique TCR beta chains across the 666 repertoires, and roughly 11 million of these chains were shared by at least two donors. A nearest-neighbor algorithm error-corrected the raw reads and collapsed the reads into unique sequences, merging closely related sequences to remove PCR and sequencing errors. To assign V, D and J gene segments, CDR3 sequences were aligned to IMGT reference sequences. For a sequence to be retained, a match of at least six nucleotides was required to both a V gene segment and a J gene segment. A rearrangement was called productive if the CDR3 had no stop codons and remained in frame with V and J, and every other rearrangement was called non-productive. Following IMGT convention, CDR3 was defined as the stretch from the second conserved V-encoded cysteine to the conserved J-encoded phenylalanine. The earlier analysis of 500 to 650 of the donors excluded any sequence lacking an unambiguous match to a single V gene segment. In an earlier analysis of approximately 500 of the donors, a V segment was called functional when productive rearrangements were above 56.7%, and segregating when the standard deviation between donors exceeded 5%. A statistical classification framework was built for diagnosing cytomegalovirus status from the catalog of TCR beta chain sequences. In a later analysis, TCR nucleotide sequences were compared against IMGT/GENE-DB human TR gene sequences so that V and J genes could be assigned. Using the TCRdist pipeline, a later analysis assigned CDR3 sequences along with most-parsimonious VDJ recombination scenarios. In a later analysis, every TCR beta chain was defined by the combination of its CDR3 amino acid sequence and its V-gene family, and reads without a unique V-gene family were dropped. A later analysis removed 500 to 600 highly shared, low-generation-probability nucleotide sequences to deal with suspected cross-contamination and a sequencing artifact. In a later analysis, a clonal expansion index for each public chain was calculated from normalized within-repertoire ranks of inferred template counts. A later analysis computed generation probabilities with a VDJ recombination model fitted to out-of-frame rearrangements, and checked the results against IGoR. A later analysis scored TCR-TCR, TCR-HLA and TCR-CMV co-occurrence with hypergeometric tests, applying a repertoire-size bias correction to TCR pairs. A later analysis estimated false discovery rates by permuting HLA or CMV assignments 20 times. In a later analysis, co-occurring TCRs were grouped with DBSCAN, and TCRdist sequence similarity was added when clustering was performed within HLA-allele-positive subsets. For co-occurrence clustering, repertoires with fewer than 30,000 or more than 120,000 public chains were excluded, along with 5 or 6 repertoires with anomalous nucleotide sharing. In TCRdb, the immuneACCESS table is reduced to in-frame sequences with V and J assigned. These tables do not hold every clone; where another copy was compared, an unresolved V gene accounts for under half, and the others remain unexplained. V, J and clone size were drawn from that table, and D and trimming were deduced from the DNA. For this sample there are 200,000 to 250,000 clones; around 75% appear just once. The top ten clonotypes cover approximately 1.7% of the sample.

Study-wide findings and limitations: An earlier analysis of approximately 600 of the donors showed that most TCR beta V segments appeared in productive rearrangements either about 87% or about 30% of the time, which broadly matched IMGT annotations. Because the 87-base-pair reads could not distinguish some IMGT-functional V segments, including TRBV6-2 and TRBV6-3, those segments were excluded. Presence/absence analyses assumed roughly uniform sequencing depth across donors, an assumption that may not hold. According to the authors, the approach could potentially be generalized to other disease states and immunological phenotypes. The cohort was sequenced for TCR beta chains only, and without alpha or paired-chain data the features that could be detected were limited. A later analysis found that HLA-associated TCR beta chains were more clonally expanded and had lower generation probabilities than equally common non-associated chains. The classifier was reported to diagnose cytomegalovirus status with high specificity and sensitivity in both the original cohort and the validation cohort. The sequencing pipeline was judged likely to have produced a cluster of highly shared sequence variants as a technical artifact. Because HLA typing was missing for some donors at each locus, association tests included only the typed subset. According to a later analysis, TCR association rates differed among HLA loci, with DRB1 alleles showing the most associated TCRs and HLA-C alleles showing the fewest. Because counts were too low, around 18 rarely observed V segments, including chromosome 9 orphons, were left out of the earlier analysis of several hundred of the donors. According to a later genetic analysis, donors in an Asian-associated ancestry cluster had fewer N-insertions in productive TCRs than the approximately 650-donor mean. In a later analysis, several top co-occurrence clusters were reported to appear linked to parvovirus B19, influenza, CMV and Epstein-Barr virus. Correlated functional status among segregating V segments might reflect linkage disequilibrium, but an unknown experimental factor could not be ruled out. In vitro tests confirmed that a few of the cytomegalovirus-associated TCR beta chains recognize cytomegalovirus antigens. In a later analysis, 16,951 TCR beta sequences were associated with specific HLA alleles at a false discovery rate of 0.05. A further reported finding was that TCR beta sequences accurately predicted the HLA-A and HLA-B alleles for most subjects in the first cohort. The study listed 170 or so TCR beta chains as associated with cytomegalovirus. In a later genetic analysis, a missense DCLRE1C variant was associated with V-gene and J-gene trimming of TCR beta chains, and the association was replicated in an independent cohort. Most TCR sequences were seen in very few donors, while some public TCRs were found in many individuals. In a later analysis, most CMV-associated TCR beta chains were found to appear HLA-restricted, with HLA associations seemingly driven largely by CMV exposure. Immune exposure information for the cohort was limited to CMV serostatus. When HLA alleles, especially DR and DQ, strongly co-occurred, TCR associations were difficult to assign to individual alleles.

The CDR3 covers 11 residues, taking in both the cysteine and the phenylalanine. Here the CDR3 DNA is all that survives: 33 bases in frame from base 1. V gives up 8 bases and J gives up 0 bases, and the segment between their germline ends measures 4 bases. The germline V gene provides CDR1 MNHEY and CDR2 SVGAGI. The cohort was made up of 500 to 850 healthy bone marrow donors. At the time of sampling, all cohort members were nominally healthy, though unrecorded immune exposures were likely present. The donor was CMV seronegative and belonged to the group of 352 seronegative cohort members. Every donor gave a peripheral blood sample, and the peripheral blood mononuclear cells from that sample were used for TCR beta sequencing. The Qiagen DNeasy Blood Extraction Kit was used to extract genomic DNA from the blood cell samples. This clone was picked up a small number of times. The specificity of this receptor is unknown. No clone much larger than this one lies a single base away; base qualities are absent.

The specimen sequenced was PBMCs. This receptor chain uses TRBV6-5 and TRBJ1-1, with no confident D gene call. This receptor was taken from a woman between 25 and 40 years old in good health and CMV-seronegative. The DNA sequence follows: TGTGCCAGCGGGCTGAACACTGAAGCTTTCTTT. This sequence encodes CASGLNTEAFF.